These 8 T cell receptor beta chains were sequenced from one sample in a study of cytomegalovirus exposure and HLA in healthy donors. A multiplex PCR was run with 60 Vbeta primers and 13 Jbeta primers. TCRdb's copy holds only in-frame clones and misses some; the assay was immunoSEQ multiplex PCR. The sample holds under 200,000 clones, 80% seen once. The sequencing sample was made of PBMCs. Receptor source: a male donor in good health and CMV-seropositive.

The CDR3 DNA reads TGTGCCAGCAGCGCACAGGGGGCTAATCAGCCCCAGCATTTT. Amino acids: CASSAQGANQPQHF. The rearrangement uses TRBV11-2 and TRBJ1-5, with 9 positions matching TRBD1. CDR3 length: 14 residues. CDR1 is SGHAT and CDR2 is FQNNGV in the germline V gene. Losses at the gene ends were 5 bases for V and 4 bases for J; bases not matched to a gene: 3.

The chain has TRBV5-1 and TRBJ2-1, with 10 bases fitting TRBD1. V shed 5 bases, J shed 9 bases, and the junction held 8 bases outside the gene matches. The CDR3 has 14 amino acids. CDR1 and CDR2 from the germline V gene are SGHRS and YFSETQ. CDR3 in DNA: TGCGCCAGCAGTCGACAGGGGGCTTATGGTGAGCAGTTCTTC. Translated, it gives CASSRQGAYGEQFF.

The V call is TRBV20-1, the J call TRBJ1-2, with D possibly being TRBD1 (6 bases). The germline gives CDR1 DFQATT, CDR2 SNEGSKA (reference sequence). The CDR3 covers 11 residues. V was cut by 3 bases and J by 6 bases, with 8 bases left in between. The CDR3 sequence: CSARYRDGYTF. The CDR3 DNA is TGCAGTGCTAGGTACAGGGATGGCTACACCTTC.

The J gene is TRBJ2-7, the V gene TRBV7-9; TRBD1 aligns across 8 bases. CDR1 is SEHNR, CDR2 FQNEAQ, per germline (reference sequence). V shed 5 bases and J 11 bases; nucleotides not matched to a gene: 8. The CDR3 has 12 residues. In nucleotides, the CDR3 is TGTGCCAGCAGCCCGGCAGGGGGCGCGGAGTACTTC. Its translation: CASSPAGGAEYF.

In its sample, this clone was seen once. V is TRBV5-1 and J is TRBJ1-2; 8 bases align to TRBD1. CDR1 is SGHRS and CDR2 is YFSETQ in the germline V gene. Trimming cost V 4 bases and J 8 bases; bases outside gene matches: 4. This CDR3 is 12 amino acids long. This CDR3 reads CASSTDRVGYTF. For the CDR3, the DNA is TGCGCCAGCAGCACGGACAGGGTGGGCTACACCTTC.

The rearrangement joins TRBV27 to TRBJ2-7; 7 bases align to TRBD2. J was trimmed by 1 base and V by 8 bases; bases with no gene match: 5. CDR3 length: 13 residues. Germline-derived CDR1 and CDR2 are MNHEY and SMNVEV (reference sequence). The CDR3 reads CASRLAPSYEQYF. For the CDR3, the DNA is TGTGCCAGCCGACTAGCCCCTTCCTACGAGCAGTACTTC.

This sequence joins TRBV28 and TRBJ2-7; 11 bases are shared with TRBD2. Per the germline V gene, CDR1 is MDHEN and CDR2 is SYDVKM. The trim removed 4 bases at V and 5 bases at J, leaving 7 bases unmatched. CDR3 length equals 15 residues. CDR3 protein: CASSSQTSGTDEQYF. CDR3 coding DNA: TGTGCCAGCAGTTCTCAGACTAGCGGGACCGACGAGCAGTACTTC.

The chain joins TRBV21-1 to TRBJ2-5; the D segment call TRBD1 is taken from the table without a DNA check. TRBV21-1 is designated a pseudogene. This CDR3 is 16 amino acids long. In DNA, the CDR3 is TGTGCCAGCGAGGGGAGATTGGGACAGCCGCAAGAGACCCAGTACTTC. This translates into CASEGRLGQPQETQYF.